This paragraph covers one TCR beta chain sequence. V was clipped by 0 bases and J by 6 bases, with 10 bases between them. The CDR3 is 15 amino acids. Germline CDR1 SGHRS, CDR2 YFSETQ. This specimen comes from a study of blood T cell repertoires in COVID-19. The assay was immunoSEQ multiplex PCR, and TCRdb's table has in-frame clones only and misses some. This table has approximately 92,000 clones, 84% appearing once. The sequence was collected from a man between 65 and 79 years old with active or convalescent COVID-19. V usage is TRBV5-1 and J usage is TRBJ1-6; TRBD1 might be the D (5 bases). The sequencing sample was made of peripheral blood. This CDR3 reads CASSLGGQGNSPLHF. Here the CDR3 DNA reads TGCGCCAGCAGCTTGGGGGGCCAGGGTAATTCACCCCTCCACTTT.